The 27 T cell receptor beta chains below come from one sample, sequenced in a study of T cells in Graves' hyperthyroidism and ophthalmopathy. What was amplified from RNA transcripts were TCR beta CDR3 regions. Carried out on the TCR CDR3, a first-round RT-PCR used the HTBI primer set. TCRdb re-called the multiplex PCR reads through MiXCR, storing one row per CDR3 protein. The table shows 450,000 to 700,000 distinct CDR3 sequences, with around 46% occurring only once. The sequencing sample was made of peripheral blood or thyroid tissue (not recorded which). These receptors originate from a woman aged 18-29 years with Graves' hyperthyroidism.

V gene TRBV29-1 combines with J gene TRBJ1-2, with 8 bases that match TRBD1. V lost 8 bases to trimming and J lost 7 bases; unmatched junction nucleotides: 9. The CDR3 extends over 12 amino acids. Germline values: CDR1 SQVTM, CDR2 ANQGSEA. The CDR3 region has the DNA TGCAGCAGTTACGAACAGGGGGGTGGCTACACCTTC. Translation gives CSSYEQGGGYTF. Complete variable domain (other parts from reference TRBV29-1 and TRBJ1-2): SAVISQKPSRDICQRGTSLTIQCQVDSQVTMMFWYRQQPGQSLTLIATANQGSEATYESGFVIDKFPISRPNLTFSTLTVSNMSPEDSSIYLCSSYEQGGGYTFGSGTRLTVV.

This chain links TRBV4-3 with TRBJ2-7; TRBD1 agrees at 9 bases. Germline V gene sequence: CDR1 LGHNA, CDR2 YSLEER. V dropped 4 bases and J dropped 3; count of bases not matched to a gene: 13. The CDR3 is 17 amino acids. CDR3 coding DNA: TGCGCCAGCAGCCCCGAAGACGGACAGGGGTATGGCTACGAGCAGTACTTC. Amino acid sequence: CASSPEDGQGYGYEQYF.

In this sample, this clonotype turned up many times. This chain links TRBV7-2 with TRBJ2-5; 7 positions agree with TRBD1. The CDR3 extends over 17 amino acids. Germline V gene data show CDR1 as SGHTA and CDR2 as FQGNSA. J was trimmed by 4 bases and V by 1 base; bases with no gene match: 12. The CDR3 region has the DNA TGTGCCAGCAGCTTAGTGGTTGTGGGGGACAGAGGAGAGACCCAGTACTTC. This translates into CASSLVVVGDRGETQYF.

As concerns this clonotype: A much larger clone differs from this one at a single base, so this may be a read error. The chain has TRBV7-2 and TRBJ2-7; 10 bases map to TRBD2. The germline gives CDR1 SGHTA, CDR2 FQGNSA. Germline trimming cut 6 bases from V and 4 bases from J; bases unmatched to any gene: 3. This CDR3 region has 13 residues. The CDR3 reads CASSGTSEYEQYF. The CDR3 DNA follows: TGTGCCAGCAGTGGGACTAGCGAGTACGAGCAGTACTTC.

The genes are TRBV24-1 and TRBJ2-7; D possibly corresponds to TRBD2 (5 bases). Germline V gives CDR1 KGHDR, CDR2 SFDVKD. Trimming shortened V by 0 bases and J by 3 bases, and 14 bases separated the two germline ends. The CDR3 extends over 16 amino acids. CDR3 bases: TGTGCCACCAGTGATTTGCGGGCAGGACTTGTCTACGAGCAGTACTTC. Its translation is CATSDLRAGLVYEQYF.

This clonotype has at least ten counts. The V call is TRBV19, the J call TRBJ1-3; D is uncertain. This CDR3 has 13 residues. Trimming stripped 5 bases from V and 4 bases from J, with 9 bases between. The V gene's germline CDR1 is LNHDA and CDR2 SQIVND (reference sequence). The CDR3 DNA reads as TGTGCCAGTAGTGGTGACTACGGAAACACCATATATTTT. It yields the protein CASSGDYGNTIYF.

This clonotype was counted a few times. The J gene is TRBJ2-7, the V gene TRBV30, with 8 bases aligning to TRBD1. The CDR3 is made up of 12 amino acids. The germline V gene has CDR1 GTSNPN and CDR2 SVGIG (reference sequence). V was clipped by 5 bases and J by 7 bases; unmatched bases: 7. The chain's CDR3 is CAWSTGEGEQYF. The CDR3 DNA reads as TGTGCCTGGTCGACAGGGGAAGGGGAGCAGTACTTC.

This chain connects TRBV7-9 to TRBJ2-7; 7 bases match TRBD2. Losses at the gene ends were 6 bases for V and 7 bases for J; bases not matched to a gene: 9. The CDR3 consists of 13 residues. Germline assignment: CDR1 SEHNR and CDR2 FQNEAQ (reference sequence). DNA for the CDR3: TGTGCCAGCAGTCCGACTAGCATACATGAGCAGTACTTC. Translated: CASSPTSIHEQYF.

V gene TRBV11-2 combines with J gene TRBJ2-1, with D possibly being TRBD2 (5 bases). The CDR3 consists of 13 residues. V was trimmed by 3 bases and J by 9 bases, leaving 12 bases between them. CDR1 is SGHAT and CDR2 is FQNNGV in the germline V gene. The CDR3 spells CASSFIGKGEQFF. CDR3 nucleotides: TGTGCCAGCAGCTTTATCGGGAAAGGTGAGCAGTTCTTC.

A word on this clonotype: The junction and the germline gene differ at one end; a read error may be behind it. The V gene is TRBV10-2, the J gene TRBJ2-7, with TRBD2 identical over 10 bases. Germline CDR1 and CDR2: WSHSY and SAAADI. CDR3 length: 14 residues. This chain's CDR3 is CASRPTSGIGEQYF. The CDR3 nucleotides read TGTGCCAGCAGACCAACTAGCGGGATCGGCGAGCAGTACTTC.

This clonotype appeared many times. The missing conserved phenylalanine or tryptophan at the end of this CDR3 makes a read error likely. This chain's CDR3 is CASSPGGNGELFS. The CDR3 DNA reads as TGTGCCAGCAGCCCGGGCGGGAACGGGGAGCTGTTTTCT. The chain combines TRBV7-2 with TRBJ2-2; maybe TRBD2 (6 bases). The germline CDR1 and CDR2 sequences are SGHTA and FQGNSA. CDR3 size: 13 residues. V was cut by 5 bases and J by 7 bases, with 11 bases left in between.

The V and J genes are TRBV10-3 and TRBJ1-1; maybe TRBD1 (5 bases). Germline values: CDR1 ENHRY, CDR2 SYGVKD. The CDR3 has 13 residues. Trimming stripped 7 bases from V and 4 bases from J, with 13 bases between. This CDR3 is CAINGGSSTEAFF. The CDR3 nucleotides read TGTGCCATCAACGGGGGTTCCAGCACTGAAGCTTTCTTT.

The sample holds many counts of this clonotype. The rearrangement links TRBV7-6 to TRBJ1-5, with D maybe TRBD1 (5 bases). The CDR3 length is 17 residues. V was trimmed by 6 bases and J by 2 bases, leaving 20 bases between them. Germline CDR1 is SGHVS and CDR2 is FNYEAQ. The CDR3 here is CASSLTSWGGGNQPQHF. CDR3 DNA sequence: TGTGCCAGCAGTCTTACCTCGTGGGGCGGGGGCAATCAGCCCCAGCATTTT.

This chain uses TRBV29-1 with TRBJ1-3, with TRBD1 matching 7 bases. Per the germline V gene, CDR1 is SQVTM and CDR2 is ANQGSEA. The CDR3 has 16 residues. Trimming removed 6 bases from V and 9 bases from J; junction bases left unmatched: 20. The CDR3 sequence is CSVRQGGRDKFGTIYF. The CDR3 DNA follows: TGCAGCGTCAGACAGGGAGGAAGGGACAAGTTCGGCACCATATATTTT.

A few counts support this clonotype. V usage is TRBV4-2 and J usage is TRBJ2-2; 10 nucleotides align to TRBD2. The CDR3 spans 18 residues. Germline values: CDR1 LGHNA, CDR2 YNFKEQ. The junction had 5 bases not matched to a gene; V was cut back by 1 base and J by 0 bases. CDR3 sequence: CASSQGRTSGANTGELFF. CDR3 coding DNA: TGTGCCAGCAGCCAAGGCAGGACTAGCGGAGCGAACACCGGGGAGCTGTTTTTT.

The sample holds many counts of this clonotype. This chain links TRBV27 with TRBJ2-7; TRBD1 matches 9 bases. The CDR3 length is 14 residues. The germline V gene has CDR1 MNHEY and CDR2 SMNVEV (reference sequence). V shed 3 bases and J 2 bases; nucleotides not matched to a gene: 2. This CDR3 reads CASSFRDRAYEQYF. In DNA form, the CDR3 reads TGTGCCAGCAGTTTCCGGGACAGGGCCTACGAGCAGTACTTC.

This sequence joins TRBV10-2 and TRBJ2-7; the match to TRBD1 covers 10 bases. This CDR3 is built from 14 residues. Germline CDR1 WSHSY, CDR2 SAAADI. V lost 7 bases to trimming and J lost 3 bases; unmatched junction nucleotides: 6. CDR3 residues: CASTTGTGDYEQYF. CDR3 DNA sequence: TGCGCCAGCACCACCGGGACAGGGGACTACGAGCAGTACTTC.

The chain recombines TRBV3-1 with TRBJ2-2; D is possibly TRBD1 (6 bases). There are 15 residues in the CDR3. V gave up 3 bases and J gave up 11 bases, with 19 bases separating them. CDR1 is LGHDT and CDR2 is YNNKEL in the germline V gene (reference sequence). The CDR3 DNA sequence: TGTGCCAGCAGCCACCACGGGACAAACACCGAAGAGCTGTTTTTT. Protein sequence: CASSHHGTNTEELFF.

The J gene is TRBJ2-2, the V gene TRBV25-1; possible D gene TRBD1, 8 bases. The CDR3 has 13 residues. From germline, CDR1 is MGHDK and CDR2 SYGVNS. V lost 4 bases and J lost 13, with 16 bases in between. CDR3 loop: CASSAYRGGTLFF. The DNA for the CDR3 is TGTGCCAGCAGTGCTTACAGGGGGGGTACGCTGTTTTTT.

The chain uses TRBV7-2 and TRBJ1-2; TRBD1 aligns across 7 bases. J gave up 4 bases and V 6 bases, and 8 bases lay outside the gene matches. Germline CDR1 SGHTA, CDR2 FQGNSA. The CDR3 has 14 residues. CDR3 protein: CASSLNRGTYGYTF. CDR3 nucleotide sequence: TGTGCCAGCAGTTTAAACAGGGGTACCTATGGCTACACCTTC.

This clonotype was picked up a small number of times. This chain links TRBV4-1 with TRBJ1-4, with TRBD1 as a possible D gene (5 bases). Germline V lookup: CDR1 MGHRA, CDR2 YSYEKL. V lost 2 bases to trimming and J lost 7 bases, with 20 bases between them. The CDR3 contains 17 residues. This CDR3 is CASSQPRRGPLSEKLFF. The DNA for the CDR3 is TGCGCCAGCAGCCAACCCCGGAGGGGTCCTCTCTCTGAAAAACTGTTTTTT.

The J gene is TRBJ1-1, the V gene TRBV19; TRBD1 matches 12 bases. Trimming at V came to 4 bases and at J to 5 bases, leaving 11 bases not matched to a gene. CDR3 length equals 17 residues. The germline gives CDR1 LNHDA, CDR2 SQIVND (reference sequence). The DNA of the CDR3 is TGTGCCAGTAGTAAAGGGACAGGGGGCGTTTTGAGTACTGAAGCTTTCTTT. Amino acids: CASSKGTGGVLSTEAFF.

V gene TRBV29-1 combines with J gene TRBJ1-2, with D perhaps matching TRBD1 (5 bases). Germline-derived CDR1 and CDR2 are SQVTM and ANQGSEA. Trimming stripped 6 bases from V and 5 bases from J, with 16 bases between. The CDR3 has 13 amino acids. The CDR3 here is CSVGGSYEYGYTF. Written as DNA, the CDR3 is TGCAGCGTGGGGGGGTCCTATGAGTATGGCTACACCTTC.

This clonotype was seen ten or more times. The rearrangement links TRBV6-5 to TRBJ2-7; TRBD1 matches at 7 bases. Trimming at V came to 4 bases and at J to 4 bases, leaving 10 bases not matched to a gene. The CDR3 is 15 residues long. Per the germline V gene, CDR1 is MNHEY and CDR2 is SVGAGI. This CDR3 reads CASSLLLGQRYEQYF. As DNA, the CDR3 is TGTGCCAGCAGTTTATTGCTGGGACAGAGATACGAGCAGTACTTC.

This rearrangement joins TRBV2 to TRBJ2-7; D perhaps matches TRBD1 (6 bases). CDR3 length equals 14 residues. The germline V and J ends were trimmed by 4 bases and 2 bases, with 12 bases remaining between them. In germline, CDR1 is SNHLY, CDR2 FYNNEI. CDR3 bases: TGTGCCAGCAGTGGGACAGCACCAACCTACGAGCAGTACTTC. It codes for CASSGTAPTYEQYF.

This clonotype has at least ten counts. The J gene is TRBJ1-1, the V gene TRBV4-2; a weak D match, TRBD1 (6 bases). V was cut by 1 base and J by 1 base, with 10 bases left in between. The CDR3 contains 15 residues. Germline V lookup: CDR1 LGHNA, CDR2 YNFKEQ. The CDR3 loop reads CASSQANRENTEAFF. Written as DNA, the CDR3 is TGTGCCAGCAGCCAAGCTAACAGGGAGAACACTGAAGCTTTCTTT.

This clonotype appeared a few times. The chain couples TRBV6-5 to TRBJ2-7; 8 bases are shared with TRBD1. With 8 bases clipped from V and 6 bases from J, the junction kept 3 bases outside the gene matches. CDR1 and CDR2 (germline): MNHEY, SVGAGI. The length of the CDR3 is 11 residues. Here the CDR3 DNA reads TGTGCCAGCGGACAGGGTTTCGAGCAGTACTTC. It encodes CASGQGFEQYF.